Described below is a single T cell receptor (beta chain) sequence and its context. The antigen is not known. This entry is derived from a study of OX40 agonist ivuxolimab in advanced cancers. In the study overall: The treatment was a fully human IgG2 OX40 agonist, ivuxolimab. Notes on the study in general: The antigen specificity of the peripheral T cells (those that were expanded) was not determined.

There are 17 residues in the CDR3. Trimming at V came to 0 bases and at J to 9 bases, leaving 11 bases not matched to a gene. Germline-derived CDR1 and CDR2 are LGHNA and YSLEER. Clones were sequenced by immunoSEQ multiplex PCR, and TCRdb holds only the in-frame ones, with some missing. Of 15,000 to 20,000 clones in the sample, approximately 80% are singletons; the top ten hold 9% to 15%. The chain combines TRBV4-3 with TRBJ2-1; 10 positions agree with TRBD2. The receptor's source is an adult with an advanced solid tumor such as melanoma, head and neck, liver or kidney cancer. The material was CD4+ or CD8+ T cells sorted from blood, obtained in a trial of the OX40 agonist ivuxolimab. The CDR3 nucleotides read TGCGCCAGCAGCCAAGATTCAGCGGGAGGGCCTAGAATTGAGCAGTTCTTC. Translating gives CASSQDSAGGPRIEQFF.